The clone carrying this T cell receptor (beta chain) was picked up a small number of times. Its matching antigen is unknown. Germline-derived CDR1 and CDR2 are SGHTA and FQGNSA. This CDR3 has 16 residues. Deletions cut 8 bases from V and 1 base from J, with 18 bases between. This entry belongs to a study of blood T cells in healthy people across ages. Findings and limits, study-wide: Per-million-T-cell TCR beta diversity fell roughly linearly with age. Samples with more naive T cells showed higher observed beta diversity.

Primers used in a second PCR of roughly 7 to 11 cycles were a sample-barcoded 5' primer and a J-beta primer mix. TCRdb used MiXCR to reprocess the 5' RACE reads, holding one entry per CDR3 protein. The sample lists about 1.6 million distinct CDR3 sequences, approximately 32% occurring once. There were healthy Caucasian individuals from Russia, aged roughly 6 to 95, serving as donors. The material sequenced was blood. This sequence was found in a woman in her twenties or thirties in good health. This chain connects TRBV7-2 to TRBJ2-1; D might be TRBD2 (6 bases). The CDR3 coding sequence is TGTGCCAGCGCGAACCGGGGGAGCGGGTCCTACAATGAGCAGTTCTTC. This sequence encodes CASANRGSGSYNEQFF.